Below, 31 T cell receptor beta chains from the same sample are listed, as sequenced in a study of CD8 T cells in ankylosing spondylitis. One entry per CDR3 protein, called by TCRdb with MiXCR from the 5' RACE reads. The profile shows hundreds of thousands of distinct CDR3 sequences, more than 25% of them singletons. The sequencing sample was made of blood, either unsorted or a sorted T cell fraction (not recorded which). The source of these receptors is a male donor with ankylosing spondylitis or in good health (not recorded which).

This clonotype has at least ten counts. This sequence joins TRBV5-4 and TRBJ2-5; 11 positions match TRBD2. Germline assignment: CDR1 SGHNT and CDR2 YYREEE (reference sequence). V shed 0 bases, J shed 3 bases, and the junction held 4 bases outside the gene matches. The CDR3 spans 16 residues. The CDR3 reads CASSLAGTSGKETQYF. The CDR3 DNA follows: TGTGCCAGCAGCTTGGCCGGGACTAGCGGAAAAGAGACCCAGTACTTC.

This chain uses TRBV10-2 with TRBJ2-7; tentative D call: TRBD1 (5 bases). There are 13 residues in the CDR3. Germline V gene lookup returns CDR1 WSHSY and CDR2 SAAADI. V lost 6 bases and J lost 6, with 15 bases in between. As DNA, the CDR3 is TGCGCCAGCAGGGGGCTCTCGTTGGGCGAGCAGTACTTC. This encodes CASRGLSLGEQYF.

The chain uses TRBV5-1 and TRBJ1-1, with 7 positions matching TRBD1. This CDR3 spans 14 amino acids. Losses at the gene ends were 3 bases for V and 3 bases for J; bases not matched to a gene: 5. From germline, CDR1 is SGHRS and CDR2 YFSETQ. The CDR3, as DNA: TGCGCCAGCAGCTCGCAGGGGGTGGACACTGAAGCTTTCTTT. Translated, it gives CASSSQGVDTEAFF.

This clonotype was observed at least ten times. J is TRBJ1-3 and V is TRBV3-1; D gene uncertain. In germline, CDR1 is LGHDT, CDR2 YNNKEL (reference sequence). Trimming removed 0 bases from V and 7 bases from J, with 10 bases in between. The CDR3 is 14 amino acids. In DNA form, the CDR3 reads TGTGCCAGCAGCCAAGAAGCGGCGAGGAACACCATATATTTT. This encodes CASSQEAARNTIYF.

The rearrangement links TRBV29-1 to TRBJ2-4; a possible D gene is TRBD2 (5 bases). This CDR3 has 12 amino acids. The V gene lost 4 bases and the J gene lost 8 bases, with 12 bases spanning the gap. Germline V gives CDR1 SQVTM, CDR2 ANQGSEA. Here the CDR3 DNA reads TGCAGCGTTGCCACCGGAGGACACATTCAGTACTTC. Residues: CSVATGGHIQYF.

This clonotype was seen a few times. CDR3 DNA: TGTGCCAGCAGCCGACAGGGGGGAACCAATCAGCCCCAGCATTTT. It encodes CASSRQGGTNQPQHF. The gene calls are TRBV9 and TRBJ1-5, with 9 bases aligning to TRBD1. This CDR3 is 15 amino acids long. Per the germline V gene, CDR1 is SGDLS and CDR2 is YYNGEE. Losses at the gene ends were 4 bases for V and 3 bases for J; bases not matched to a gene: 5.

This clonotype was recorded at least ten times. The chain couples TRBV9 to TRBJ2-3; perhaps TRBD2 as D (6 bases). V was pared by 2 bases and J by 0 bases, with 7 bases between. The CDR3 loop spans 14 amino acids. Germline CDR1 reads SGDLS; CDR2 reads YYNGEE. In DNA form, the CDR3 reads TGTGCCAGCAGCGTGCTAGCGAGCACAGATACGCAGTATTTT. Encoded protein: CASSVLASTDTQYF. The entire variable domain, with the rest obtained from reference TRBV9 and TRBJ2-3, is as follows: DSGVTQTPKHLITATGQRVTLRCSPRSGDLSVYWYQQSLDQGLQFLIQYYNGEERAKGNILERFSAQQFPDLHSELNLSSLELGDSALYFCASSVLASTDTQYFGPGTRLTVL.

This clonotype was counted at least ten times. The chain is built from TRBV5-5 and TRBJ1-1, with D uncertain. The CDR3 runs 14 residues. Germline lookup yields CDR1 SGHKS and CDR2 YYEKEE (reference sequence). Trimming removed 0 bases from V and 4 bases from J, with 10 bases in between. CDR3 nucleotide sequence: TGTGCCAGCAGCTTGGCCTCAGCGGGCACTGAAGCTTTCTTT. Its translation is CASSLASAGTEAFF.

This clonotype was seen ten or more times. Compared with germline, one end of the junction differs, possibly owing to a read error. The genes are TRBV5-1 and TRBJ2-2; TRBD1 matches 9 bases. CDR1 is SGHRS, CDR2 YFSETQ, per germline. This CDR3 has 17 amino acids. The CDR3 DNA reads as TGCGCCACCAGCCCCTTAACCCCGGACAGGGGAATCGGGGAGCTGTTTTTT. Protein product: CATSPLTPDRGIGELFF.

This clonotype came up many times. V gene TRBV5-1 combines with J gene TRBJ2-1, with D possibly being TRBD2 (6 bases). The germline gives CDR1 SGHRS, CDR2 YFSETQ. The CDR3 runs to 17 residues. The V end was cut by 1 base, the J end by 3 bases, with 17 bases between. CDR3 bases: TGCGCCAGCAGCTTGAATCCTGGGCAGGGACTCTACAATGAGCAGTTCTTC. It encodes CASSLNPGQGLYNEQFF.

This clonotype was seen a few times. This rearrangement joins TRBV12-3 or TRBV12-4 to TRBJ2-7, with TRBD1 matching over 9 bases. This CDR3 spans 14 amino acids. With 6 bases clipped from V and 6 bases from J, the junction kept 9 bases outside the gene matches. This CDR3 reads CASSFNRGLGEQYF. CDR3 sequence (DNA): TGTGCCAGCAGCTTCAACAGGGGGCTAGGCGAGCAGTACTTC.

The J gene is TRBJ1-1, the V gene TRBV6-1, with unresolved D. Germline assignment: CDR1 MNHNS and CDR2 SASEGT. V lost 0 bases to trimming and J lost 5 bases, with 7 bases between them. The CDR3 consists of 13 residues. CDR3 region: CASSEAVRTEAFF. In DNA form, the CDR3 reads TGTGCCAGCAGTGAAGCCGTCAGGACTGAAGCTTTCTTT.

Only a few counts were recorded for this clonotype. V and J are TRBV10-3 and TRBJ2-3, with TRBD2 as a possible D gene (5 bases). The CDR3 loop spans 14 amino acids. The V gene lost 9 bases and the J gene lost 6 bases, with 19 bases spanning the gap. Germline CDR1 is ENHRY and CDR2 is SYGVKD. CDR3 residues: CAMRSGGLSDTQYF. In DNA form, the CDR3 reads TGTGCCATGCGATCAGGCGGGCTCTCGGATACGCAGTATTTT.

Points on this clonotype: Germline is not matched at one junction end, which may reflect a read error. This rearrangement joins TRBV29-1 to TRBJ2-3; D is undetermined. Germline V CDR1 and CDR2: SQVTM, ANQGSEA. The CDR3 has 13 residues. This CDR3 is CSVDRGSQDTKYF. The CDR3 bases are TGCAGCGTTGACAGAGGTTCGCAGGATACGAAGTATTTT.

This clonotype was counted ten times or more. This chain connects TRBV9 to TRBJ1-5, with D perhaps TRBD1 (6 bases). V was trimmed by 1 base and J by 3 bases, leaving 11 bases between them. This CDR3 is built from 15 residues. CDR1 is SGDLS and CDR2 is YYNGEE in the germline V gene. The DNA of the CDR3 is TGTGCCAGCAGCGTAACGGACAGCGCCAATCAGCCCCAGCATTTT. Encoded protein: CASSVTDSANQPQHF.

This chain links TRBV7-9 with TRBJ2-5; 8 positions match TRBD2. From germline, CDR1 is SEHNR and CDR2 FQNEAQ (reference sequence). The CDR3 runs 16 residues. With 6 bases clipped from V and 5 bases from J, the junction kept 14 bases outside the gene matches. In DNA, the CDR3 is TGTGCCAGCAGTTCCCAGAGCGGGAGAGGATTTGAGACCCAGTACTTC. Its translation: CASSSQSGRGFETQYF. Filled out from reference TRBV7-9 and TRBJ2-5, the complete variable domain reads DTGVSQNPRHKITKRGQNVTFRCDPISEHNRLYWYRQTLGQGPEFLTYFQNEAQLEKSRLLSDRFSAERPKGSFSTLEIQRTEQGDSAMYLCASSSQSGRGFETQYFGPGTRLLVL.

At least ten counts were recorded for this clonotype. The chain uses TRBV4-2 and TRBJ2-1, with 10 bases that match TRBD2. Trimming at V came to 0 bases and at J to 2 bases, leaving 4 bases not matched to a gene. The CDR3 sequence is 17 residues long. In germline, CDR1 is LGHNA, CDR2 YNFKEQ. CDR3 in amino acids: CASSQDLGTSAYNEQFF. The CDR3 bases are TGTGCCAGCAGCCAAGACCTCGGGACTAGCGCCTACAATGAGCAGTTCTTC.

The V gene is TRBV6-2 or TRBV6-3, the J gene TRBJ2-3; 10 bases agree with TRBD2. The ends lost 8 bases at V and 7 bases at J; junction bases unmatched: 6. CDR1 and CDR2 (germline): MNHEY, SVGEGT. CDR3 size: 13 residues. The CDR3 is CASLLAGRNTQYF. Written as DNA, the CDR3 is TGTGCCAGCTTACTAGCGGGACGGAATACGCAGTATTTT.

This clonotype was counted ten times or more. CDR3 nucleotide sequence: TGTGCCAGCAGCTTACGTAACCGGTACGAGCAGTACTTC. Protein sequence: CASSLRNRYEQYF. The V and J genes are TRBV11-2 and TRBJ2-7; D gene uncertain. V lost 2 bases and J lost 4, with 9 bases in between. The CDR3 covers 13 residues. Germline CDR1 and CDR2: SGHAT and FQNNGV.

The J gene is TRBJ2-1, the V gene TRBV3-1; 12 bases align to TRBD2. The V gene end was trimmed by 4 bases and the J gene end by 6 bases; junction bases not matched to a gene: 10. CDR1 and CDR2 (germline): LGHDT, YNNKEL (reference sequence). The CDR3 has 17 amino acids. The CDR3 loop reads CASSPSPGLAGPNEQFF. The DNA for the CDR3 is TGTGCCAGCAGCCCTTCACCCGGACTAGCGGGACCCAATGAGCAGTTCTTC.

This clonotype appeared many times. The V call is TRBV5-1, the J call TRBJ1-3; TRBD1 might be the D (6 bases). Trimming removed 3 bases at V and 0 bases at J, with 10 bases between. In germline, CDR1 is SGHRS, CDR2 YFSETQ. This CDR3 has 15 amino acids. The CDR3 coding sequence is TGCGCCAGCAGCTCGACAGGTTCCTCTGGAAACACCATATATTTT. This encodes CASSSTGSSGNTIYF.

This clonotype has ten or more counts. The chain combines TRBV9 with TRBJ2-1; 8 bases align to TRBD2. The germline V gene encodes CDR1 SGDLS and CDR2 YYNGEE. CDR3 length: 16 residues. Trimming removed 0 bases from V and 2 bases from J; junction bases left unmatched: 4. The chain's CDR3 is CASSVAPAGAYNEQFF. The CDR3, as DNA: TGTGCCAGCAGCGTAGCCCCAGCGGGAGCCTACAATGAGCAGTTCTTC.

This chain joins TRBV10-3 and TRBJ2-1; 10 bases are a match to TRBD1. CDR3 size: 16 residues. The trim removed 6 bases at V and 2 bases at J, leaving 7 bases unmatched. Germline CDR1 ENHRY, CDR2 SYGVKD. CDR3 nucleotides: TGTGCCATCAGGGAGGACAGGGGGGCCCCCTACAATGAGCAGTTCTTC. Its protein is CAIREDRGAPYNEQFF.

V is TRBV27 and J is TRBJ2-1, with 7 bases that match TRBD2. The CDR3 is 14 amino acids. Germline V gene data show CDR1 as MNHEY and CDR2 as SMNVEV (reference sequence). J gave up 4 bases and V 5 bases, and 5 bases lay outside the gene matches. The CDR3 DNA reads TGTGCCAGCAGTACGACTAGCAGATACAATGAGCAGTTCTTC. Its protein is CASSTTSRYNEQFF.

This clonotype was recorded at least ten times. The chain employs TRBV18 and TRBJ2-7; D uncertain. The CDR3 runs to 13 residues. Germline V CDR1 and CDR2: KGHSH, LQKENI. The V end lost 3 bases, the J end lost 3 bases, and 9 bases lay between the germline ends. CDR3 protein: CASSPPRNYEQYF. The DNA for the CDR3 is TGTGCCAGCTCACCCCCCAGGAACTACGAGCAGTACTTC. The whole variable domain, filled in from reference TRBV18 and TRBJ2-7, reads NAGVMQNPRHLVRRRGQEARLRCSPMKGHSHVYWYRQLPEEGLKFMVYLQKENIIDESGMPKERFSAEFPKEGPSILRIQQVVRGDSAAYFCASSPPRNYEQYFGPGTRLTVT.

CDR3 amino acids: CASSDGTLGYEQYF. CDR3 nucleotide sequence: TGCGCCAGCAGCGACGGGACACTTGGCTACGAGCAGTACTTC. This chain connects TRBV5-1 to TRBJ2-7; TRBD1 is a possible D gene (6 bases). Per the germline V gene, CDR1 is SGHRS and CDR2 is YFSETQ. The CDR3 has 14 residues. V was clipped by 4 bases and J by 3 bases, with 14 bases between them.

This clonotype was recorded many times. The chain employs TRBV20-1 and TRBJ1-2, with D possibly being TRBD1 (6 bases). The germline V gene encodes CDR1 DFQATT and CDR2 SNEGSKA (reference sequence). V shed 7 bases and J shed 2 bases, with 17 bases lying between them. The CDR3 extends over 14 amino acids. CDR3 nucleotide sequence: TGCAGTGTATTGGGGGGCAGTATGAACTATGGCTACACCTTC. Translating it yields CSVLGGSMNYGYTF.

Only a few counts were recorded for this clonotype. Here the CDR3 DNA reads TGCAGCGTTAGCGGACAGGGGAACACTGAAGCTTTCTTT. This codes for CSVSGQGNTEAFF. This rearrangement joins TRBV29-1 to TRBJ1-1; 8 bases agree with TRBD1. V shed 5 bases and J 1 base; nucleotides not matched to a gene: 3. The CDR3 contains 13 residues. Germline V gene sequence: CDR1 SQVTM, CDR2 ANQGSEA.

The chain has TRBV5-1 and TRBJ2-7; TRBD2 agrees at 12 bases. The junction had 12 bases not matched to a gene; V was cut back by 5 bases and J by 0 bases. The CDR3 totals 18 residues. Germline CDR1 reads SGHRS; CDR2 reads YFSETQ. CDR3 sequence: CASRGPGRTSGASYEQYF. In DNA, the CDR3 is TGCGCCAGCAGGGGGCCGGGCAGGACTAGCGGGGCCTCCTACGAGCAGTACTTC.

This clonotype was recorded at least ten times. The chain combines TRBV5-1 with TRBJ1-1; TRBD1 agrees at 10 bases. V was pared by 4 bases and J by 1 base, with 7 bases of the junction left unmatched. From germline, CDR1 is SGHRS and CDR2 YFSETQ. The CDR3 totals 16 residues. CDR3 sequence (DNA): TGCGCCAGCAGCGTACCGGGACAGGGGCGGAACACTGAAGCTTTCTTT. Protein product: CASSVPGQGRNTEAFF.

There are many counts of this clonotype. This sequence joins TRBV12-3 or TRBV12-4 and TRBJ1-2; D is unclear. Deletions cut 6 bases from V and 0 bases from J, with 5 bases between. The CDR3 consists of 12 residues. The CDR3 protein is CASRGSNYGYTF. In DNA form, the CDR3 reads TGTGCCAGCAGGGGTTCTAACTATGGCTACACCTTC.